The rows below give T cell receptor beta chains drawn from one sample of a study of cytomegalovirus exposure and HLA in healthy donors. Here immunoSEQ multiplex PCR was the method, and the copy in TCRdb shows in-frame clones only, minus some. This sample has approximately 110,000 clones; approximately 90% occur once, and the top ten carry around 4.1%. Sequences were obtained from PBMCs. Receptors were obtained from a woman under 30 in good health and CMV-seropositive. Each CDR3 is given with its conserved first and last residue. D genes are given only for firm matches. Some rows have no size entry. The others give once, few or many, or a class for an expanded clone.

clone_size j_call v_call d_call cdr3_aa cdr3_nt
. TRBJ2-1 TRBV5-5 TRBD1 CASSLAGTGGPNEQFF TGTGCCAGCAGCTTGGCAGGGACAGGGGGCCCGAATGAGCAGTTCTTC
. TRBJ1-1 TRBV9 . CASSEGQHTEAFF TGTGCCAGCAGCGAGGGGCAACACACTGAAGCTTTCTTT
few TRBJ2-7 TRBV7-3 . CASSLFPVSNEQYF TGTGCCAGCAGCTTATTTCCGGTATCCAACGAGCAGTACTTC
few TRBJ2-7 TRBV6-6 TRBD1 CASRDPGQGVYEQYF TGTGCCAGCAGAGATCCGGGACAGGGGGTCTACGAGCAGTACTTC
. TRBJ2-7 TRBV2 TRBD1 CASTRDRGSEQYF TGTGCCAGCACCCGGGACAGGGGTTCCGAGCAGTACTTC
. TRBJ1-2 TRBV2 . CASSEGGLYGYTF TGTGCCAGCAGTGAGGGCGGACTCTATGGCTACACCTTC
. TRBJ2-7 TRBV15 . CATSGGTGSYEQYF TGTGCCACCAGCGGCGGAACAGGCTCCTACGAGCAGTACTTC
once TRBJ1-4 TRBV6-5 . CASSYASAGVHEKLFF TGTGCCAGCAGTTACGCATCGGCAGGGGTACATGAAAAACTGTTTTTT
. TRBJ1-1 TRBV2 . CASDRTNTEAFF TGTGCCAGCGACAGGACCAACACTGAAGCTTTCTTT
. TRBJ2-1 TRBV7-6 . CASSPRAESKNEQFF TGTGCCAGCAGCCCCAGGGCGGAAAGTAAGAATGAGCAGTTCTTC
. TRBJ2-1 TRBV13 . CASSSSSYNEQFF TGTGCCAGCAGCTCGTCCTCCTACAATGAGCAGTTCTTC
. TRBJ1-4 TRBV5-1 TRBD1 CASSFGQGGSEKLFF TGCGCCAGCAGCTTCGGACAGGGCGGAAGCGAAAAACTGTTTTTT
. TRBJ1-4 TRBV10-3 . CAISEGDSPPEKLFF TGTGCCATCAGCGAGGGGGACTCCCCTCCGGAAAAACTGTTTTTT
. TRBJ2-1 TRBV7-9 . CASSLPIGHGPLYNEQFF TGTGCCAGCAGCTTACCAATTGGACACGGACCTCTATACAATGAGCAGTTCTTC
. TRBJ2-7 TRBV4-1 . CASSQELRVAEQYF TGCGCCAGCAGCCAAGAGCTGCGGGTTGCTGAGCAGTACTTC
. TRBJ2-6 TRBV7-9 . CASSSSGRSGANVLTF TGTGCCAGCAGCTCCTCCGGGAGATCTGGGGCCAACGTCCTGACTTTC
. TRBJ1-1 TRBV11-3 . CASSQIQGNTEAFF TGTGCCAGCAGCCAGATACAGGGCAACACTGAAGCTTTCTTT
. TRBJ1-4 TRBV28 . CASSSPDIEKLFF TGTGCCAGCAGTTCCCCCGACATTGAAAAACTGTTTTTT
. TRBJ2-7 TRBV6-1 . CASSEPGSSYEQYF TGTGCCAGCAGTGAACCTGGTAGCTCCTACGAGCAGTACTTC
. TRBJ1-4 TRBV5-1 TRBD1 CASSLSPSDRGGEKLFF TGCGCCAGCAGCTTGTCCCCGTCTGACAGGGGAGGGGAAAAACTGTTTTTT
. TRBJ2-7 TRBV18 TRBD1 CASSQMTGAIEQYF TGTGCCAGCTCACAAATGACAGGGGCCATCGAGCAGTACTTC
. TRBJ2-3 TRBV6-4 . CASSLQGLTSTDTQYF TGTGCCAGCAGTCTACAGGGCCTCACTAGCACAGATACGCAGTATTTT
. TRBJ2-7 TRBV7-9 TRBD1 CASSTPRQGEVSYEQYF TGTGCCAGCAGCACCCCGAGACAGGGGGAAGTGTCCTACGAGCAGTACTTC
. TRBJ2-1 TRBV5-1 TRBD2 CASSPRLAGVNEQFF TGCGCCAGCAGCCCTCGTCTAGCGGGAGTCAATGAGCAGTTCTTC
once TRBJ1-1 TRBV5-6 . CASSLLVNTEAFF TGTGCCAGCAGCTTGTTAGTGAACACTGAAGCTTTCTTT
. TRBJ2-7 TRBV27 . CASSLHVTTSFHEQYF TGTGCCAGCAGTTTACATGTCACTACCTCCTTCCACGAGCAGTACTTC
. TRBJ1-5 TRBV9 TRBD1 CASSLTGGVGQPQHF TGTGCCAGCAGCCTTACAGGGGGCGTGGGTCAGCCCCAGCATTTT
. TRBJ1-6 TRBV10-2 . CASRAGESPLHF TGCGCCAGCAGAGCAGGGGAGTCACCCCTCCACTTT
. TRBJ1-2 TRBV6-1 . CANSPGAGGNYGYTF TGTGCCAACAGCCCAGGGGCGGGTGGTAACTATGGCTACACCTTC
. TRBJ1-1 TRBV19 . CASSLAGNTEAFF TGTGCCAGTAGCCTTGCGGGGAACACTGAAGCTTTCTTT
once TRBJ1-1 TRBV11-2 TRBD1 CASSSGQGEDTEAFF TGTGCCAGCAGCTCTGGACAGGGAGAGGACACTGAAGCTTTCTTT
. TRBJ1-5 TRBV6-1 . CASSEARGGIGSNQPQHF TGTGCCAGCAGTGAAGCCCGAGGGGGTATCGGTAGCAATCAGCCCCAGCATTTT
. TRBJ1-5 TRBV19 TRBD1 CASGAGTGRNQPQHF TGTGCCAGTGGTGCCGGGACAGGGAGGAATCAGCCCCAGCATTTT
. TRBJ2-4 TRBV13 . CASSYLTGGDTRGNIQYF TGTGCCAGCAGCTACCTGACAGGAGGAGATACCCGCGGAAACATTCAGTACTTC
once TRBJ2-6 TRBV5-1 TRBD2 CASKTSGTSAGANVLTF TGCGCCAGCAAGACTAGCGGGACCTCGGCTGGGGCCAACGTCCTGACTTTC
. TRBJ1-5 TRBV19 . CASRRQGGQPQHF TGTGCCAGTAGACGGCAGGGAGGTCAGCCCCAGCATTTT
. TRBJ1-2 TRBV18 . CASSSDTSGYTF TGTGCCAGCTCATCAGACACATCTGGCTACACCTTC
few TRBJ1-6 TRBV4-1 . CASSQDYGIQDSPLHF TGCGCCAGCAGCCAAGATTACGGGATTCAAGATTCACCCCTCCACTTT
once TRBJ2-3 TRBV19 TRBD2 CASSIKRDTDTQYF TGTGCCAGTAGTATTAAGCGGGACACAGATACGCAGTATTTT
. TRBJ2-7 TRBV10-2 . CASSEPGLPSYEQYF TGCGCCAGCAGTGAGCCGGGACTCCCATCCTACGAGCAGTACTTC
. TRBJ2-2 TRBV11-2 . CASSLVRGGGELFF TGTGCCAGCAGCTTAGTGAGGGGAGGTGGGGAGCTGTTTTTT
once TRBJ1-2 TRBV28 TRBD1 CASTVRGRNYGYTF TGTGCCAGCACGGTTAGGGGGCGTAACTATGGCTACACCTTC
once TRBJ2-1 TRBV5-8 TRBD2 CASSLAVRLAEVGEQFF TGTGCCAGCAGCTTGGCGGTTCGGCTAGCGGAAGTAGGTGAGCAGTTCTTC
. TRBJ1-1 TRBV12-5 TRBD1 CASGPGQENTEAFF TGTGCTAGTGGTCCGGGACAGGAGAACACTGAAGCTTTCTTT
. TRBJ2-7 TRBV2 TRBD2 CASRRLAEGSYEQYF TGTGCCAGCAGAAGACTAGCGGAGGGCTCCTACGAGCAGTACTTC
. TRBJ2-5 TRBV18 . CASSARTAYQETQYF TGTGCCAGCTCAGCACGGACAGCGTACCAAGAGACCCAGTACTTC
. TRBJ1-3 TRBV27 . CATRSSVYGNTIYF TGTGCCACCAGGTCGTCGGTGTATGGAAACACCATATATTTT
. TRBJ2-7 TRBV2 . CASSGPKGAYEQYF TGTGCCAGCAGTGGTCCTAAGGGAGCCTACGAGCAGTACTTC
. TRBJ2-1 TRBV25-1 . CASSERTVNSYEQFF TGTGCCAGCAGTGAGAGGACAGTTAATAGCTATGAGCAGTTCTTC
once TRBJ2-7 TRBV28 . CASSFQTYEQYF TGTGCCAGCAGTTTTCAGACTTACGAGCAGTACTTC
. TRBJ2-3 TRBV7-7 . CASSLRQGDTQYF TGTGCTAGCAGCTTGCGGCAAGGAGATACGCAGTATTTT